The 25 T cell receptor beta chains given below trace back to one sample, sequenced in a study of T cell repertoires in cytomegalovirus infection. TCRdb recomputed calls from the reads with MiXCR, one row per CDR3 protein. The data hold 76,000 or so distinct CDR3 sequences, with about 4% observed a single time. Sequences were obtained from PBMCs. Source of these receptors: a human donor in good health (CMV status not recorded). Some clones in this sample may be carry-over from other donors' samples.

This clonotype occurred many times. The chain joins TRBV6-2 or TRBV6-3 to TRBJ2-1, with TRBD2 matching 12 bases. CDR1 is MNHEY and CDR2 is SVGEGT in the germline V gene. This CDR3 has 18 amino acids. V dropped 2 bases and J dropped 0; count of bases not matched to a gene: 5. The CDR3 DNA reads TGTGCCAGCAGTTACGGGCTAGCGGGGGGGACCTCCTACAATGAGCAGTTCTTC. Amino acids: CASSYGLAGGTSYNEQFF.

About this clonotype itself: Being one base from a much bigger clone, this may be a read error. The CDR3: CARSSPGRNYGYTF. DNA for the CDR3: TGTGCCAGAAGTAGTCCGGGACGGAACTATGGCTACACCTTC. The chain employs TRBV19 and TRBJ1-2; TRBD1 is a possible D gene (5 bases). The germline V gene encodes CDR1 LNHDA and CDR2 SQIVND (reference sequence). The CDR3 runs 14 residues.

This clonotype came up many times. This chain links TRBV7-2 with TRBJ1-3; D is uncertain. The V gene lost 3 bases and the J gene lost 0 bases, with 12 bases spanning the gap. The CDR3 is made up of 16 amino acids. Germline CDR1 SGHTA, CDR2 FQGNSA. The CDR3 DNA reads TGTGCCAGCAGCTTGTCAGGTCCGGTCTCTGGAAACACCATATATTTT. As protein: CASSLSGPVSGNTIYF.

In this sample, this clonotype turned up many times. The rearrangement joins TRBV6-1 to TRBJ1-1; 7 nucleotides line up with TRBD1. V shed 6 bases and J 10 bases; nucleotides not matched to a gene: 11. Germline V gives CDR1 MNHNS, CDR2 SASEGT. This CDR3 is built from 13 residues. CDR3 nucleotide sequence: TGTGCCAGCAGGATACTACAGGGGTTTGGAGCTTTCTTT. Protein product: CASRILQGFGAFF.

In its sample, this clonotype was seen many times. This chain uses TRBV12-3 or TRBV12-4 with TRBJ1-5; D possibly corresponds to TRBD1 (6 bases). The V and J ends lost 8 bases and 10 bases respectively, with 21 bases between them. The CDR3 runs to 14 residues. CDR3 DNA: TGTGCCAGCCGGCCGACAGGTCTTGAAAATCCCCAGCATTTT. Translated: CASRPTGLENPQHF.

This clonotype was counted many times. Here the CDR3 reads CASSRQSLQPLHF. CDR3 in DNA: TGTGCCAGCAGCCGACAGTCACTCCAACCCCTCCACTTT. The chain has TRBV12-3 or TRBV12-4 and TRBJ1-6, with D maybe TRBD1 (5 bases). The CDR3 totals 13 residues. V was pared by 6 bases and J by 12 bases, with 15 bases between.

There are many counts of this clonotype. V gene TRBV11-2 combines with J gene TRBJ2-5; tentative D call: TRBD1 (5 bases). Trimming took off 4 bases at V and 5 bases at J, with 17 bases between the two ends. CDR1 is SGHAT and CDR2 is FQNNGV in the germline V gene. CDR3 length: 15 residues. The CDR3 here is CASSSITGARETQYF. CDR3 DNA sequence: TGTGCCAGCAGCTCAATTACTGGGGCCCGTGAGACCCAGTACTTC.

This clonotype was picked up many times. The chain employs TRBV18 and TRBJ1-4, with D possibly TRBD1 on 6 matching bases. CDR1 and CDR2 from the germline V gene are KGHSH and LQKENI. Between the trimmed V and J ends, which lost 6 bases and 0 bases, there was a span of 11 bases. This CDR3 region has 15 residues. This CDR3 reads CASSIRQATNEKLFF. CDR3 DNA sequence: TGTGCCAGCTCCATCAGACAGGCAACTAATGAAAAACTGTTTTTT. Using reference TRBV18 and TRBJ1-4 for the parts outside the CDR3, the full variable domain is NAGVMQNPRHLVRRRGQEARLRCSPMKGHSHVYWYRQLPEEGLKFMVYLQKENIIDESGMPKERFSAEFPKEGPSILRIQQVVRGDSAAYFCASSIRQATNEKLFFGSGTQLSVL.

Many counts were recorded for this clonotype. V usage is TRBV7-9 and J usage is TRBJ1-6; weak D call: TRBD1 (5 bases). CDR1 SEHNR and CDR2 FQNEAQ come from the germline V gene (reference sequence). Trimming stripped 5 bases from V and 7 bases from J, with 12 bases between. This CDR3 comprises 14 residues. The CDR3 loop reads CASSQGRINSPLHF. Here the CDR3 DNA reads TGTGCCAGCAGCCAGGGTCGGATCAATTCACCCCTCCACTTT. Variable domain in full (rest from reference TRBV7-9 and TRBJ1-6): DTGVSQNPRHKITKRGQNVTFRCDPISEHNRLYWYRQTLGQGPEFLTYFQNEAQLEKSRLLSDRFSAERPKGSFSTLEIQRTEQGDSAMYLCASSQGRINSPLHFGNGTRLTVT.

This clonotype was counted many times. The chain carries TRBV30 and TRBJ1-5; D gene unclear. The CDR3 runs to 13 residues. V lost 2 bases and J lost 3, with 8 bases in between. Per the germline V gene, CDR1 is GTSNPN and CDR2 is SVGIG (reference sequence). CDR3 coding DNA: TGTGCCTGGAGTAAATACCTCAATCAGCCCCAGCATTTT. Amino acid sequence: CAWSKYLNQPQHF.

This clonotype was seen ten or more times. This chain links TRBV6-1 with TRBJ1-2, with 7 positions matching TRBD1. Germline CDR1 is MNHNS and CDR2 is SASEGT. Trimming at V came to 10 bases and at J to 5 bases, leaving 10 bases not matched to a gene. This CDR3 contains 13 residues. The CDR3: CATPGQNLYGYTF. DNA of the CDR3: TGTGCCACCCCGGGACAGAATCTGTATGGCTACACCTTC.

This clonotype was recorded at least ten times. In nucleotides, the CDR3 is TGTGCCAGTAGTATATCCGTCTATGGCTACACCTTC. As protein: CASSISVYGYTF. The V gene is TRBV19, the J gene TRBJ1-2; D unresolved. V was cut by 2 bases and J by 4 bases, with 5 bases left in between. CDR1 is LNHDA and CDR2 is SQIVND in the germline V gene (reference sequence). This CDR3 is 12 amino acids long.

The sample holds many counts of this clonotype. The V and J genes are TRBV7-2 and TRBJ1-1; possibly TRBD1 for D (6 bases). The germline V gene encodes CDR1 SGHTA and CDR2 FQGNSA. The CDR3 is made up of 13 amino acids. V was clipped by 5 bases and J by 6 bases, with 13 bases between them. CDR3 sequence: CASSRNRDAEAFF. In DNA, the CDR3 is TGTGCCAGCAGCCGCAACAGGGACGCTGAAGCTTTCTTT.

This clonotype appeared many times. This chain connects TRBV7-8 to TRBJ2-5; possible D gene TRBD2, 6 bases. This CDR3 is 16 amino acids long. Trimming shortened V by 7 bases and J by 4 bases, and 22 bases separated the two germline ends. Germline loops: CDR1 SGHVS, CDR2 FQNEAQ. The CDR3 sequence: CASNRWGEDGRETQYF. In DNA, the CDR3 is TGTGCCAGCAATCGGTGGGGGGAGGACGGGCGAGAGACCCAGTACTTC.

This clonotype occurred many times. The chain is built from TRBV19 and TRBJ2-1; 8 bases match TRBD2. With 9 bases clipped from V and 3 bases from J, the junction kept 7 bases outside the gene matches. The CDR3 has 14 residues. Germline loops: CDR1 LNHDA, CDR2 SQIVND (reference sequence). The CDR3 DNA sequence: TGTGCCAGCAATCCGGGGGGGGTCTACAATGAGCAGTTCTTC. Its translation: CASNPGGVYNEQFF.

This clonotype was seen ten or more times. The chain recombines TRBV12-3 or TRBV12-4 with TRBJ1-1; D not resolved. The V end lost 3 bases, the J end lost 2 bases, and 10 bases lay between the germline ends. The CDR3 length is 14 residues. CDR3 loop: CASSFDGPNTEAFF. The CDR3, as DNA: TGTGCCAGCAGTTTTGATGGACCTAACACTGAAGCTTTCTTT.

At least ten counts were recorded for this clonotype. The chain has TRBV15 and TRBJ2-1, with 7 bases fitting TRBD1. The CDR3 runs to 15 residues. V lost 1 base and J lost 5; bases outside the gene matches: 5. Germline V gene data show CDR1 as LNHNV and CDR2 as YYDKDF (reference sequence). CDR3 in DNA: TGTGCCACCAGCAGAGGACAGGGTGGACACAATGAGCAGTTCTTC. Translated, it gives CATSRGQGGHNEQFF.

This clonotype was observed a handful of times. This chain links TRBV28 with TRBJ1-5; 8 bases map to TRBD1. J lost 7 bases, V lost 5 bases, and 13 bases had no gene match. CDR3 length equals 16 residues. CDR1 and CDR2 from the germline V gene are MDHEN and SYDVKM. As DNA, the CDR3 is TGTGCCAGCAGTCTAATACAAGGACAGGGAAGACAGCCCCAGCATTTT. It specifies CASSLIQGQGRQPQHF.

The sample holds many counts of this clonotype. The chain employs TRBV6-1 and TRBJ1-2; no reliable D call. Looked up from germline, CDR1 is MNHNS and CDR2 is SASEGT. The CDR3 extends over 13 amino acids. Trimming removed 1 base at V and 2 bases at J, with 5 bases between. CDR3 DNA sequence: TGTGCCAGCAGTGAAGAGGCCAACTATGGCTACACCTTC. Translating it yields CASSEEANYGYTF.

This clonotype has a count of ten or more. The chain recombines TRBV28 with TRBJ2-5; TRBD2 might be the D (5 bases). This CDR3 contains 15 residues. V was cut by 6 bases and J by 7 bases, with 21 bases left in between. Germline CDR1 reads MDHEN; CDR2 reads SYDVKM. CDR3 DNA sequence: TGTGCCAGCAGCCCGACTGCAGACTACTTAAGGACCCAGTACTTC. This codes for CASSPTADYLRTQYF.

This clonotype has at least ten counts. The chain carries TRBV19 and TRBJ1-1, with D possibly matching TRBD1 (6 bases). Germline CDR1 reads LNHDA; CDR2 reads SQIVND (reference sequence). Trimming stripped 6 bases from V and 3 bases from J, with 11 bases between. This CDR3 is 13 amino acids long. CDR3 coding DNA: TGTGCCAGTAGCGACAGGCCCTACACTGAAGCTTTCTTT. It specifies CASSDRPYTEAFF. The full variable domain, with the rest looked up from reference TRBV19 and TRBJ1-1, is DGGITQSPKYLFRKEGQNVTLSCEQNLNHDAMYWYRQDPGQGLRLIYYSQIVNDFQKGDIAEGYSVSREKKESFPLTVTSAQKNPTAFYLCASSDRPYTEAFFGQGTRLTVV.

This clonotype was counted many times. The chain links TRBV19 to TRBJ1-5, with D perhaps matching TRBD1 (5 bases). The CDR3 is made up of 10 amino acids. V dropped 10 bases and J dropped 6 bases, with 7 bases sitting between them. Per germline, CDR1 LNHDA and CDR2 SQIVND (reference sequence). CDR3 amino acids: CAIGGQPQHF. Here the CDR3 DNA reads TGTGCCATTGGGGGTCAGCCCCAGCATTTT.

In its sample, this clonotype was seen many times. This chain connects TRBV27 to TRBJ1-2, with D possibly TRBD1 on 5 matching bases. CDR3 length: 13 amino acids. Per germline, CDR1 MNHEY and CDR2 SMNVEV (reference sequence). V was shortened by 6 bases and J by 4 bases, with 12 bases between the two germline ends. The CDR3 is CASSPSGFYGYTF. CDR3 DNA sequence: TGTGCCAGCAGCCCGTCAGGGTTCTATGGCTACACCTTC.

This clonotype appeared many times. The rearrangement uses TRBV5-1 and TRBJ1-2; a weak D match, TRBD1 (6 bases). V dropped 3 bases and J dropped 8 bases, with 17 bases sitting between them. This CDR3 has 14 amino acids. CDR1 is SGHRS, CDR2 YFSETQ, per germline. Here the CDR3 DNA reads TGCGCCAGCAGCTCACCCTCCAGGGGTGGCGGCTACACCTTC. This gives the protein CASSSPSRGGGYTF.

This clonotype came up many times. The chain combines TRBV5-6 with TRBJ1-1; 9 positions agree with TRBD1. Trimming at V came to 7 bases and at J to 8 bases, leaving 12 bases not matched to a gene. This CDR3 has 14 residues. Germline values: CDR1 SGHDT, CDR2 YYEEEE. CDR3 nucleotide sequence: TGTGCCAGCGAAGGATGGGACAGGGCCGCGGAAGCTTTCTTT. It is translated as CASEGWDRAAEAFF.